Listed below are T cell receptor beta chains from one sample, sequenced in a study of PD-1 blockade in classical Hodgkin lymphoma. The method was immunoSEQ multiplex PCR; TCRdb's version includes in-frame clones alone and lacks a portion of them. The sample holds just under 65,000 clones, under 95% seen once. The sample here was peripheral blood mononuclear cells (PBMCs), taken before the fourth cycle of nivolumab. Receptors originate from a human donor with classical Hodgkin lymphoma. The CDR3 runs from the conserved cysteine through the conserved F or W. A D gene is named only where the DNA matches it firmly. The listing skips clone size in some rows; elsewhere it reads once, few, many or a size class.

size: once; D: NA; J: TRBJ2-5; V: TRBV2; CDR3: CASGRGFETQYF; DNA: TGTGCCAGCGGCCGGGGGTTTGAGACCCAGTACTTC
size: NA; D: NA; J: TRBJ1-2; V: TRBV10-2; CDR3: CASSPEKASLSYGYTF; DNA: TGCGCCAGCAGCCCCGAGAAGGCGAGCTTATCCTATGGCTACACCTTC
size: NA; D: NA; J: TRBJ2-3; V: TRBV12-5; CDR3: CASGLVIRHPDF; DNA: TGTGCTAGTGGTTTGGTAATAAGGCATCCCGATTTT
size: NA; D: NA; J: TRBJ1-5; V: TRBV12-5; CDR3: CASGPAESFFSNQPQHF; DNA: TGTGCTAGTGGCCCTGCAGAGTCCTTCTTTAGCAATCAGCCCCAGCATTTT
size: NA; D: NA; J: TRBJ1-5; V: TRBV15; CDR3: CATGRVGNQPQHF; DNA: TGTGCCACCGGACGGGTGGGCAATCAGCCCCAGCATTTT
size: once; D: NA; J: TRBJ1-2; V: TRBV19; CDR3: CASSGARYGYTF; DNA: TGTGCCAGTAGTGGGGCAAGGTATGGCTACACCTTC
size: NA; D: NA; J: TRBJ2-7; V: TRBV7-3; CDR3: CASSRIDSYEQYF; DNA: TGTGCCAGCAGCCGGATAGACTCCTACGAGCAGTACTTC
size: NA; D: NA; J: TRBJ2-5; V: TRBV4-1; CDR3: CASSQDVSAQETQYF; DNA: TGCGCCAGCAGCCAAGATGTGTCGGCCCAAGAGACCCAGTACTTC
size: once; D: NA; J: TRBJ1-4; V: TRBV5-8; CDR3: CASSLRDSRNEKLFF; DNA: TGTGCCAGCAGCCTACGGGACTCCCGTAATGAAAAACTGTTTTTT
size: NA; D: TRBD2; J: TRBJ2-7; V: TRBV27; CDR3: CASSPLKTGGWYEQYF; DNA: TGTGCCAGCAGTCCCCTGAAGACCGGGGGGTGGTACGAGCAGTACTTC
size: NA; D: TRBD1; J: TRBJ2-1; V: TRBV27; CDR3: CASSRPPRGLYSEQFF; DNA: TGTGCCAGCAGTCGACCCCCCAGGGGGCTTTACTCTGAGCAGTTCTTC
size: NA; D: NA; J: TRBJ2-3; V: TRBV19; CDR3: CASSRGATTTDTQYF; DNA: TGTGCCAGTAGTAGGGGGGCGACTACCACAGATACGCAGTATTTT
size: NA; D: NA; J: TRBJ2-7; V: TRBV5-6; CDR3: CASSFGGLCCSYEQYF; DNA: TGTGCCAGCAGCTTTGGGGGGCTATGTTGTTCCTACGAGCAGTACTTC
size: NA; D: NA; J: TRBJ1-3; V: TRBV18; CDR3: CASSPLPGDTLKSGNTIYF; DNA: TGTGCCAGCTCACCCCTGCCGGGGGACACCCTAAAATCTGGAAACACCATATATTTT
size: NA; D: NA; J: TRBJ1-1; V: TRBV10-3; CDR3: CAISESRNLRVTEAFF; DNA: TGTGCCATCAGTGAGTCCCGGAACCTTAGAGTCACTGAAGCTTTCTTT
size: NA; D: NA; J: TRBJ1-2; V: TRBV7-8; CDR3: CASSPEGMVYGYTF; DNA: TGTGCCAGCAGCCCCGAGGGTATGGTCTATGGCTACACCTTC
size: NA; D: NA; J: TRBJ2-7; V: TRBV27; CDR3: CASSLGGGYEQYF; DNA: TGTGCCAGCAGTTTGGGGGGTGGGTACGAGCAGTACTTC
size: few; D: TRBD1; J: TRBJ1-3; V: TRBV30; CDR3: CAWQTGDGNTIYF; DNA: TGTGCCTGGCAAACAGGGGATGGAAACACCATATATTTT
size: NA; D: NA; J: TRBJ1-1; V: TRBV6-5; CDR3: CASSYSANTEAFF; DNA: TGTGCCAGCAGTTACTCGGCAAACACTGAAGCTTTCTTT
size: NA; D: NA; J: TRBJ2-6; V: TRBV7-9; CDR3: CASSHDHSGANVLTF; DNA: TGTGCCAGCAGCCACGACCACTCTGGGGCCAACGTCCTGACTTTC
size: NA; D: TRBD2; J: TRBJ2-5; V: TRBV10-3; CDR3: CAIGVKRGANQETQYF; DNA: TGTGCCATAGGGGTAAAGCGGGGGGCCAACCAAGAGACCCAGTACTTC
size: NA; D: TRBD1; J: TRBJ1-2; V: TRBV2; CDR3: CASSLATGNTF; DNA: TGTGCCAGCAGCCTAGCGACAGGGAACACCTTC
size: NA; D: NA; J: TRBJ1-1; V: TRBV6-1; CDR3: CASSELAIFEAFF; DNA: TGTGCCAGCAGTGAATTGGCCATTTTCGAAGCTTTCTTT
size: NA; D: TRBD1; J: TRBJ2-1; V: TRBV15; CDR3: CATSAGTGQFF; DNA: TGTGCCACCAGCGCCGGGACAGGTCAGTTCTTC
size: NA; D: NA; J: TRBJ2-7; V: TRBV6-5; CDR3: CASSYSRIAPSYEQYF; DNA: TGTGCCAGCAGTTACTCGAGGATAGCGCCTTCCTACGAGCAGTACTTC
size: NA; D: NA; J: TRBJ2-7; V: TRBV19; CDR3: CASSTGDEQYF; DNA: TGTGCCAGTAGTACAGGGGACGAGCAGTACTTC
size: NA; D: NA; J: TRBJ1-6; V: TRBV14; CDR3: CASSRGAVGPSSYNSPLHF; DNA: TGTGCCAGCAGCAGGGGAGCTGTCGGCCCCAGCTCCTATAATTCACCCCTCCACTTT
size: NA; D: NA; J: TRBJ1-2; V: TRBV6-1; CDR3: CASTRLAGGTDGYTF; DNA: TGTGCCAGCACTCGATTGGCGGGAGGTACTGATGGCTACACCTTC
size: once; D: TRBD1; J: TRBJ2-1; V: TRBV7-9; CDR3: CASSRMGPGQGYDEQFF; DNA: TGTGCCAGCAGCCGCATGGGACCGGGACAGGGGTATGATGAGCAGTTCTTC
size: NA; D: NA; J: TRBJ1-2; V: TRBV14; CDR3: CASSQDASHYGYTF; DNA: TGTGCCAGCAGCCAAGACGCCAGTCACTATGGCTACACCTTC
size: NA; D: NA; J: TRBJ1-6; V: TRBV30; CDR3: CAAYTGKSPLHF; DNA: TGTGCCGCCTACACAGGGAAATCACCCCTCCACTTT